This T cell receptor beta chain was documented in a study of blood T cell repertoires in COVID-19. At the level of the study: There were acute and convalescent COVID-19 samples, and they came from the United States, Italy and Spain. Sources were T cells, B-cell-depleted T cells, or PBMCs; the material itself was cDNA or gDNA.

Authors' processing steps: How many nucleated cells were present was estimated from reference gene primer amplification. The repertoire was sequenced with immunoSEQ multiplex PCR; TCRdb's copy has only in-frame clones and lacks some. Clonal size and the V and J genes are those of that table, whereas D and trimming came from the DNA. This sample has around 160,000 clones; around 81% occur once, and the top ten carry about 3.1%. The trim removed 5 bases at V and 2 bases at J, leaving 4 bases unmatched. In germline, CDR1 is MNHEY, CDR2 SMNVEV (reference sequence). This CDR3 spans 16 amino acids. The chain carries TRBV27 and TRBJ2-5, with 14 bases fitting TRBD2. The sequenced material came from peripheral blood. The TCR was taken from a woman aged 40 to 49 with active or convalescent COVID-19. The CDR3 spells CASSLGTSGGQETQYF. The CDR3 coding sequence is TGTGCCAGCAGTCTAGGGACTAGCGGGGGACAAGAGACCCAGTACTTC.